This passage covers 13 T cell receptor beta chains from one sample sequenced in a study of T cells in Graves' hyperthyroidism and ophthalmopathy. It was RNA transcripts that yielded the amplified TCR beta CDR3 regions. HTBI primers were used for first-round RT-PCR of the TCR CDR3. From the multiplex PCR reads, TCRdb called clonotypes with MiXCR, one entry per CDR3 protein. Of 250,000 to 350,000 distinct CDR3 sequences in the sample, about 20% are singletons; the top ten hold roughly 60%. Sequenced sample: blood. The receptors here all came from a man under 40 with Graves' ophthalmopathy.

This clonotype was seen ten or more times. V usage is TRBV6-1 and J usage is TRBJ2-7; D is ambiguous. Trimming took 5 bases from V and 2 from J, leaving 13 bases between them. Germline CDR1 is MNHNS and CDR2 is SASEGT. This CDR3 has 14 amino acids. This chain's CDR3 is CASSSPRPPYEQYF. DNA of the CDR3: TGTGCCAGCAGTTCTCCACGCCCCCCCTACGAGCAGTACTTC.

This clonotype was seen a handful of times. The chain carries TRBV5-1 and TRBJ2-7; 14 nucleotides match TRBD2. Losses at the gene ends were 2 bases for V and 5 bases for J; bases not matched to a gene: 9. Germline CDR1 reads SGHRS; CDR2 reads YFSETQ. This CDR3 spans 17 amino acids. CDR3 nucleotide sequence: TGCGCCAGCAGCTTAGAAAGACTAGCGGGAGGGCCCCACGAGCAGTACTTC. Translation: CASSLERLAGGPHEQYF.

CDR3 amino acids: CASSGTGSNAGNTIYF. The CDR3 DNA reads TGTGCCAGCAGCGGCACCGGGAGTAATGCTGGAAACACCATATATTTT. The rearrangement uses TRBV2 and TRBJ1-3; D unresolved. This CDR3 is built from 16 residues. Germline V gene data show CDR1 as SNHLY and CDR2 as FYNNEI. Trimming removed 6 bases at V and 2 bases at J, with 17 bases between.

This rearrangement joins TRBV12-3 or TRBV12-4 to TRBJ1-1; no clear D gene. The CDR3 extends over 12 amino acids. The V and J ends lost 5 bases and 11 bases respectively, with 15 bases between them. This CDR3 reads CASSPLDGKAFF. The CDR3 DNA reads as TGTGCCAGCAGTCCTCTGGACGGGAAGGCTTTCTTT.

This clonotype was seen only a few times. The chain combines TRBV2 with TRBJ2-1, with D tentatively TRBD2 (6 bases). This CDR3 has 12 residues. Germline CDR1 is SNHLY and CDR2 is FYNNEI. Trimming stripped 6 bases from V and 9 bases from J, with 12 bases between. For the CDR3, the DNA is TGTGCCAGCAGCGCGACTAGTGGTGAGCAGTTCTTC. Translating it yields CASSATSGEQFF.

This clonotype has at least ten counts. The V call is TRBV6-1, the J call TRBJ1-6; D gene ambiguous. The CDR3 spans 15 residues. Between the trimmed V and J ends, which lost 6 bases and 7 bases, there was a span of 16 bases. Germline V gene data show CDR1 as MNHNS and CDR2 as SASEGT. The CDR3 here is CASRHVDRTNSPLHF. The CDR3 region has the DNA TGTGCCAGCAGACACGTCGACCGCACGAATTCACCCCTCCACTTT.

In this sample, this clonotype turned up many times. This sequence joins TRBV30 and TRBJ1-1, with 7 nucleotides matching TRBD1. CDR3 length: 13 residues. V shed 5 bases, J shed 1 base, and the junction held 4 bases outside the gene matches. The germline V gene encodes CDR1 GTSNPN and CDR2 SVGIG (reference sequence). The CDR3 loop is CAWARGRNTEAFF. Written as DNA, the CDR3 is TGTGCCTGGGCCAGGGGGAGGAACACTGAAGCTTTCTTT.

This clonotype was recorded a few times. The V gene is TRBV6-5, the J gene TRBJ2-1; D might be TRBD2 (6 bases). CDR3 length: 16 residues. Germline V gene lookup returns CDR1 MNHEY and CDR2 SVGAGI. V was trimmed by 2 bases and J by 0 bases, leaving 11 bases between them. The CDR3 DNA reads as TGTGCCAGCAGTTACGGGGGGAAGAGCTCCTACAATGAGCAGTTCTTC. It yields the protein CASSYGGKSSYNEQFF.

There are a few counts of this clonotype. The genes are TRBV4-2 and TRBJ2-2, with 9 bases that match TRBD1. After removal of 0 bases from V and 9 bases from J, the junction contained 5 bases not matched to a gene. The germline V gene encodes CDR1 LGHNA and CDR2 YNFKEQ. The CDR3 totals 15 residues. In DNA form, the CDR3 reads TGTGCCAGCAGCCAAGAAGTACAGGGGGCCAGGGAGCTGTTTTTT. It encodes CASSQEVQGARELFF.

This clonotype was detected many times. V gene TRBV28 combines with J gene TRBJ1-1; D remains unclear. Germline CDR1 and CDR2: MDHEN and SYDVKM. Trimming stripped 5 bases from V and 1 base from J, with 14 bases between. This CDR3 contains 15 residues. CDR3 sequence: CASSAPGRKNTEAFF. DNA of the CDR3: TGTGCCAGCAGTGCCCCCGGACGGAAGAACACTGAAGCTTTCTTT.

In its sample, this clonotype was seen once. The V call is TRBV10-3, the J call TRBJ1-4; D unresolved. This CDR3 has 12 residues. The germline CDR1 and CDR2 sequences are ENHRY and SYGVKD. Between the trimmed V and J ends, which lost 6 bases and 8 bases, there was a span of 10 bases. CDR3 protein: CAISGGGEKLFF. CDR3 in DNA: TGTGCCATCAGCGGCGGTGGCGAAAAACTGTTTTTT.

This clonotype has only a few counts. The chain uses TRBV28 and TRBJ1-6, with a weak D call TRBD1 (5 bases). The CDR3 is 16 residues long. Per germline, CDR1 MDHEN and CDR2 SYDVKM. The V end lost 3 bases, the J end lost 0 bases, and 9 bases lay between the germline ends. CDR3 bases: TGTGCCAGCAGTTTCGAGGGGCGCTCCTATAATTCACCCCTCCACTTT. Translation gives CASSFEGRSYNSPLHF.

The table lists this clonotype with many counts. This chain uses TRBV27 with TRBJ1-2; D uncertain. V lost 4 bases to trimming and J lost 6 bases, with 15 bases between them. Germline V lookup: CDR1 MNHEY, CDR2 SMNVEV (reference sequence). CDR3 size: 14 residues. The CDR3 spells CASSSPGGKNGYTF. The CDR3 region has the DNA TGTGCCAGCAGTTCCCCTGGCGGGAAAAATGGCTACACCTTC.